Here is one T cell receptor beta chain with its context. The sample's treatment: preoperative locoregional IRX-2 cytokine immunotherapy. The table came from immunoSEQ multiplex PCR; TCRdb's copy has only in-frame clones and leaves some out. The sample lists tens of thousands of clones; about nine tenths were seen once. These data originate in a study of preoperative IRX-2 immunotherapy in early breast cancer. This CDR3 is 14 amino acids long. From germline, CDR1 is LNHDA and CDR2 SQIVND (reference sequence). V gave up 7 bases and J gave up 6 bases; unmatched junction bases: 8. The sequenced sample was tumor tissue, obtained after IRX-2 immunotherapy. This TCR derives from a human donor with breast cancer. This chain connects TRBV19 to TRBJ1-3; 8 positions agree with TRBD1. The CDR3 sequence: CASTRTGWENTIYF. Here the CDR3 DNA reads TGTGCCAGTACTAGGACAGGGTGGGAAAACACCATATATTTT.